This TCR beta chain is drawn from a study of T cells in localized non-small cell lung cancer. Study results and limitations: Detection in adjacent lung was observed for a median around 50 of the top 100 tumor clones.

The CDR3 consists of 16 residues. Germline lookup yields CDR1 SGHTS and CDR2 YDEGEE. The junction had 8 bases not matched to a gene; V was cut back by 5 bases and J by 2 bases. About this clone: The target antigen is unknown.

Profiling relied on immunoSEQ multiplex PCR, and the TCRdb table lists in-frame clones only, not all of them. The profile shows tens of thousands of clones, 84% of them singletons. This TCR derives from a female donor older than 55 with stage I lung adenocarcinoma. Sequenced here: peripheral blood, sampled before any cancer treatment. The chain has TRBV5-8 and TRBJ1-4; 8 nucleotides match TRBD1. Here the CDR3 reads CASRRRGRRTNEKLFF. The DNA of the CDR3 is TGTGCCAGCAGGCGCAGGGGGCGAAGGACTAATGAAAAACTGTTTTTT.